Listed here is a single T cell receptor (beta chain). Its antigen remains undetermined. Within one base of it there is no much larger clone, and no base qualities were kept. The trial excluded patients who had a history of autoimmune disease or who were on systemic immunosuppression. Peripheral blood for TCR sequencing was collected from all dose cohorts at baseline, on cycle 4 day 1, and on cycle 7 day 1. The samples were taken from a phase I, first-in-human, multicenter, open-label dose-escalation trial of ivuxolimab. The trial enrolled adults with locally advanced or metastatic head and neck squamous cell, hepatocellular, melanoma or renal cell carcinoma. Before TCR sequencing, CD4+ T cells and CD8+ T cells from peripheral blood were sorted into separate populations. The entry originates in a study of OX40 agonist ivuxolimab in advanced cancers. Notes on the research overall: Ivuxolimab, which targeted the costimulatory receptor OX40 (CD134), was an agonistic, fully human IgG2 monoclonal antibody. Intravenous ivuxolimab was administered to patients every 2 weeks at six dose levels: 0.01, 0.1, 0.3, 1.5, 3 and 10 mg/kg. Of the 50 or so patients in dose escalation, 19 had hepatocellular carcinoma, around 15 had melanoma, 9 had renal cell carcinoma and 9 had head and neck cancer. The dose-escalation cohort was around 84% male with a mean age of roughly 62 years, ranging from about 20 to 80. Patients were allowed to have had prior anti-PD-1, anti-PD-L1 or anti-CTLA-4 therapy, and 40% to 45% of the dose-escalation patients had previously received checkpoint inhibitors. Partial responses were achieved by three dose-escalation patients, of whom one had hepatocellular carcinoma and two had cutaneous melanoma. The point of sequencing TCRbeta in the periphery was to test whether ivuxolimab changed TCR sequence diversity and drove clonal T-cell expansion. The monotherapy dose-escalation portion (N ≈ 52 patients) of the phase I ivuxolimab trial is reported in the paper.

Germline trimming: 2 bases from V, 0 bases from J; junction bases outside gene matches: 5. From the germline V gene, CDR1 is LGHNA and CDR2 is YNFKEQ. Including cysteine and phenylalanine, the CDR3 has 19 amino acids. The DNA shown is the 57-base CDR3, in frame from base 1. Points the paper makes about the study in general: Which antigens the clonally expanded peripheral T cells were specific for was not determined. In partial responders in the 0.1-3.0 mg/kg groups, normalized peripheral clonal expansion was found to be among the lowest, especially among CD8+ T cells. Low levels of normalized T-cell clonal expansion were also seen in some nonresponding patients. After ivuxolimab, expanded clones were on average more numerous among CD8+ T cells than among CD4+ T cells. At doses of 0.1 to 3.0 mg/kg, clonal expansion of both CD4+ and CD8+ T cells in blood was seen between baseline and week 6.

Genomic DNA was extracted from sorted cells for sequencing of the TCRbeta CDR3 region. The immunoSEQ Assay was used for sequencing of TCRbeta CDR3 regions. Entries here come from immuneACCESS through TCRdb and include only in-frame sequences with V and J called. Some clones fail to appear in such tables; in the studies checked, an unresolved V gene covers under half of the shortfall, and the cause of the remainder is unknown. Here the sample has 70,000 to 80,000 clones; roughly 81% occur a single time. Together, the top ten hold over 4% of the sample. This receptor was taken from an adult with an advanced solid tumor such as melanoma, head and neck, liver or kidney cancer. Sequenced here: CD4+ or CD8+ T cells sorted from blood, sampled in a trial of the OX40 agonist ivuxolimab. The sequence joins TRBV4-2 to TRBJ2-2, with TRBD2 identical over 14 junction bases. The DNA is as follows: TGTGCCAGCAGCCAAACCCCGGGACTAGCGGGGGCGAACACCGGGGAGCTGTTTTTT. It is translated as CASSQTPGLAGANTGELFF.